This entry features one T cell receptor (beta chain) sequence. The data were obtained in a study of blood T cell repertoires in COVID-19. TCRdb's table, derived via immunoSEQ multiplex PCR, lists solely in-frame clones and lacks some. The table has over 55,000 clones, 84% seen once. From germline, CDR1 is SGHKS and CDR2 YYEKEE (reference sequence). The CDR3 runs 15 residues. Trimming left V 2 bases short and J 0 bases short, with 9 bases between. Sequencing input: peripheral blood. This chain connects TRBV5-5 to TRBJ2-1, with D possibly matching TRBD2 (5 bases). This sequence originates from a man in his fifties with active COVID-19. CDR3 bases: TGTGCCAGCAGCTTAGCGGTGAGCTCCTACAATGAGCAGTTCTTC. Encoded protein: CASSLAVSSYNEQFF.